This T cell receptor beta chain was identified during a study of molecular identifiers for immune sequencing clone quantification. Construction of naive CD8 libraries employed roughly 18,000 to 1,000,000 sorted cells together with 10%, 30% or 50% RNA. Naive CD8 T cells were picked out by sorting for CD8+CD4-CCR7+CD45RA+. A few counts support this clonotype. Antigen unknown. The use of previously described methods and listed TCR primers produced the bulk TCR libraries. TCRdb itself ran the PCR reads through MiXCR, one entry per CDR3 protein. The sample carries over 100,000 distinct CDR3 sequences, about 35% recorded once. The trim removed 0 bases at V and 2 bases at J, leaving 2 bases unmatched. This CDR3 is 15 amino acids long. The germline CDR1 and CDR2 sequences are SGDLS and YYNGEE. General study results and limits: Whereas naive cells kept under 1% of molecules in clones above 20 RNA copies, such clones held over 98% in effectors.

V usage is TRBV9 and J usage is TRBJ2-7; 10 positions agree with TRBD2. This TCR derives from a human donor in good health. Some libraries in this study had Jurkat cell RNA spiked in. Material for sequencing was naive CD8+ T cells from blood, with Jurkat cell RNA spiked in. The subset denotes: FACS-sorted CD8+CD4-CCR7+CD45RA+ naive T cells. The CDR3 spells CASSVASGRAYEQYF. The CDR3 DNA reads as TGTGCCAGCAGCGTAGCGAGCGGGAGGGCCTACGAGCAGTACTTC.